The 28 T cell receptor beta chains below all came from one sample that was sequenced in a study of OX40 agonist ivuxolimab in advanced cancers. Sequenced by immunoSEQ multiplex PCR; TCRdb stores in-frame clones only, minus some. The sample records 70,000 or so clones, 85% being singletons. The sequencing used CD4+ or CD8+ T cells sorted from blood, collected in a trial of the OX40 agonist ivuxolimab. These receptors were collected from an adult with an advanced solid tumor such as melanoma, head and neck, liver or kidney cancer.

The chain combines TRBV7-2 with TRBJ1-5, with unresolved D. The germline V gene encodes CDR1 SGHTA and CDR2 FQGNSA. The CDR3 sequence is 19 residues long. V dropped 2 bases and J dropped 1 base, with 21 bases sitting between them. CDR3 coding DNA: TGTGCCAGCAGCTTATTTCCCTGGGCCTACCGCGGGAGCAATCAGCCCCAGCATTTT. It encodes CASSLFPWAYRGSNQPQHF.

V usage is TRBV10-3 and J usage is TRBJ2-1; TRBD2 might be the D (5 bases). The germline V gene encodes CDR1 ENHRY and CDR2 SYGVKD. V lost 4 bases, J lost 5 bases, and 12 bases lay in between. The CDR3 loop spans 14 amino acids. CDR3 region: CAISAQMRDNEQFF. The CDR3 bases are TGTGCCATCAGTGCGCAGATGCGGGACAATGAGCAGTTCTTC.

This chain links TRBV5-4 with TRBJ2-1, with D maybe TRBD2 (6 bases). Germline V gene sequence: CDR1 SGHNT, CDR2 YYREEE (reference sequence). CDR3 length equals 15 residues. Trimming stripped 4 bases from V and 8 bases from J, with 19 bases between. DNA of the CDR3: TGTGCCAGCAGCCCTAACTTGGGGGGTGGGGATGAGCAGTTCTTC. It is translated as CASSPNLGGGDEQFF.

CDR3 protein: CSVGAAGTSGREIAKNIQYF. Written as DNA, the CDR3 is TGCAGCGTTGGAGCCGCCGGGACTAGCGGGAGAGAGATAGCCAAAAACATTCAGTACTTC. The V gene is TRBV29-1, the J gene TRBJ2-4; 14 bases are shared with TRBD2. Germline V CDR1 and CDR2: SQVTM, ANQGSEA. The junction had 14 bases not matched to a gene; V was cut back by 4 bases and J by 0 bases. The CDR3 spans 20 residues.

The chain has TRBV7-2 and TRBJ2-7; D ambiguous. In germline, CDR1 is SGHTA, CDR2 FQGNSA. Trimming shortened V by 1 base and J by 4 bases, and 14 bases separated the two germline ends. The CDR3 length is 15 residues. The CDR3, as DNA: TGTGCCAGCAGCTTAGTGGCGGTGCTCGAGTACGAGCAGTACTTC. Translation: CASSLVAVLEYEQYF.

CDR3 sequence reads: CASSQTTAVRNQPQHF. The CDR3 DNA is TGCGCCAGCAGCCAGACGACGGCGGTCCGCAATCAGCCCCAGCATTTT. This chain joins TRBV4-1 and TRBJ1-5; no firm D call. The CDR3 runs to 16 residues. Germline loops: CDR1 MGHRA, CDR2 YSYEKL. Between the trimmed V and J ends, which lost 3 bases and 2 bases, there was a span of 14 bases.

V and J are TRBV14 and TRBJ2-1, with 7 nucleotides matching TRBD2. V shed 1 base and J 6 bases; nucleotides not matched to a gene: 3. The CDR3 totals 14 residues. Germline CDR1 is SGHDN and CDR2 is FVKESK. CDR3 sequence (DNA): TGTGCCAGCAGCCAAGTTGGGAGGGGCAATGAGCAGTTCTTC. Translated, it gives CASSQVGRGNEQFF.

The chain joins TRBV2 to TRBJ1-2, with a possible D match to TRBD1 (5 bases). Germline V gene data show CDR1 as SNHLY and CDR2 as FYNNEI. V gave up 3 bases and J gave up 4 bases, with 15 bases separating them. The CDR3 length is 15 residues. CDR3 residues: CASSDGGAGIYGYTF. In nucleotides, the CDR3 is TGTGCCAGCAGTGATGGAGGGGCAGGGATCTATGGCTACACCTTC.

The chain has TRBV18 and TRBJ2-7; D tentatively fits TRBD1 or TRBD2 (5 bases each). The V gene lost 0 bases and the J gene lost 3 bases, with 15 bases spanning the gap. Germline loops: CDR1 KGHSH, CDR2 LQKENI. There are 16 residues in the CDR3. CDR3 in DNA: TGTGCCAGCTCACCACCTTCGGGGCGGGCCGGCTACGAGCAGTACTTC. It encodes CASSPPSGRAGYEQYF.

This clone was detected once. The gene calls are TRBV5-4 and TRBJ1-2; D gene ambiguous. The V and J ends lost 0 bases and 7 bases respectively, with 7 bases between them. CDR3 length: 12 amino acids. From germline, CDR1 is SGHNT and CDR2 YYREEE (reference sequence). In DNA, the CDR3 is TGTGCCAGCAGCTTGGCCAGAAGTGGCTACACCTTC. Residues: CASSLARSGYTF.

V is TRBV5-4 and J is TRBJ1-2; 7 bases fit TRBD1. Germline V gives CDR1 SGHNT, CDR2 YYREEE (reference sequence). The CDR3 has 15 amino acids. V shed 4 bases and J 0 bases; nucleotides not matched to a gene: 6. DNA for the CDR3: TGTGCCAGCAGCCCCCGGACAGGATCTAACTATGGCTACACCTTC. Translation: CASSPRTGSNYGYTF.

The chain carries TRBV25-1 and TRBJ2-3; TRBD2 matches at 8 bases. Losses at the gene ends were 2 bases for V and 2 bases for J; bases not matched to a gene: 6. CDR3 size: 16 residues. Germline V gene data show CDR1 as MGHDK and CDR2 as SYGVNS. Here the CDR3 reads CASSEGRGGHTDTQYF. The CDR3 nucleotides are TGTGCCAGCAGTGAAGGCCGGGGGGGCCACACAGATACGCAGTATTTT.

This clone was counted a few times. This sequence joins TRBV10-1 and TRBJ2-5, with TRBD1 as a possible D gene (6 bases). Trimming took off 3 bases at V and 2 bases at J, with 10 bases between the two ends. The CDR3 runs 14 residues. From germline, CDR1 is WNHNN and CDR2 SYGVQD (reference sequence). CDR3 coding DNA: TGCGCCAGCAGTGACCAAGGGGGACAAGAGACCCAGTACTTC. Protein: CASSDQGGQETQYF.

This chain's CDR3 is CASKGSFSGNTIYF. Here the CDR3 DNA reads TGTGCCAGCAAAGGATCGTTCTCTGGAAACACCATATATTTT. The chain couples TRBV6-1 to TRBJ1-3; D unresolved. Germline V gene sequence: CDR1 MNHNS, CDR2 SASEGT. The CDR3 runs to 14 residues. Trimming pared 7 bases from V and 0 bases from J, leaving 10 bases between.

This clone occurred a few times. This chain uses TRBV4-1 with TRBJ1-1; unclear D gene. Per the germline V gene, CDR1 is MGHRA and CDR2 is YSYEKL. V lost 0 bases, J lost 0 bases, and 8 bases lay in between. The CDR3 sequence is 15 residues long. The CDR3 nucleotides are TGCGCCAGCAGCCAAGAGCCCGTCATGAACACTGAAGCTTTCTTT. This codes for CASSQEPVMNTEAFF.

This rearrangement joins TRBV6-6 to TRBJ1-1; D might be TRBD1 (5 bases). Trimming removed 1 base from V and 8 bases from J, with 17 bases in between. Per germline, CDR1 MNHNY and CDR2 SVGAGI (reference sequence). The CDR3 has 15 amino acids. CDR3 sequence (DNA): TGTGCCAGCAGTTACTTCCCCCCGCAGGGAGGGGAAGCTTTCTTT. Protein product: CASSYFPPQGGEAFF.

The chain carries TRBV4-2 and TRBJ2-1; D unclear. The germline V and J ends were trimmed by 2 bases and 5 bases, with 13 bases remaining between them. CDR1 and CDR2 (germline): LGHNA, YNFKEQ. The CDR3 spans 15 residues. The CDR3 sequence: CASSQRLPPNNEQFF. The CDR3 DNA sequence: TGTGCCAGCAGCCAAAGACTGCCCCCTAACAATGAGCAGTTCTTC.

The chain recombines TRBV5-1 with TRBJ1-2; no firm D call. Germline V gives CDR1 SGHRS, CDR2 YFSETQ. V was pared by 2 bases and J by 2 bases, with 7 bases between. The CDR3 totals 13 residues. The CDR3 protein is CASSFGRNYGYTF. Written as DNA, the CDR3 is TGCGCCAGCAGCTTCGGCAGGAACTATGGCTACACCTTC.

This clone has just one count. Additional DNA sequences in this sample encode the identical CDR3. V is TRBV13 and J is TRBJ1-1; D gene unclear. The CDR3 has 11 amino acids. Germline V lookup: CDR1 PRHDT, CDR2 FYEKMQ (reference sequence). V was shortened by 9 bases and J by 2 bases, with 7 bases between the two germline ends. CDR3 DNA sequence: TGTGCCAGTGGGAAAAACACTGAAGCTTTCTTT. The encoded protein is CASGKNTEAFF.

The chain recombines TRBV5-1 with TRBJ2-1, with D perhaps matching TRBD2 (6 bases). V lost 0 bases, J lost 0 bases, and 7 bases lay in between. The germline gives CDR1 SGHRS, CDR2 YFSETQ. This CDR3 region has 15 residues. CDR3 amino acids: CASSLDGSSYNEQFF. As DNA, the CDR3 is TGCGCCAGCAGCTTGGACGGGAGCTCCTACAATGAGCAGTTCTTC. Together with reference TRBV5-1 and TRBJ2-1, the CDR3 gives the full variable domain: KAGVTQTPRYLIKTRGQQVTLSCSPISGHRSVSWYQQTPGQGLQFLFEYFSETQRNKGNFPGRFSGRQFSNSRSEMNVSTLELGDSALYLCASSLDGSSYNEQFFGPGTRLTVL.

The DNA for the CDR3 is TGTGCCAGCAGCTTAATTACCGGATATGAAAAACTGTTTTTT. Its protein is CASSLITGYEKLFF. J is TRBJ1-4 and V is TRBV7-9; unclear D gene. V dropped 2 bases and J dropped 6 bases, with 10 bases sitting between them. Germline CDR1 reads SEHNR; CDR2 reads FQNEAQ (reference sequence). The CDR3 runs 14 residues.

The rearrangement uses TRBV4-1 and TRBJ1-5; D may be TRBD1 (6 bases). The V end lost 1 base, the J end lost 4 bases, and 8 bases lay between the germline ends. Germline CDR1 is MGHRA and CDR2 is YSYEKL. CDR3 size: 14 residues. CDR3 bases: TGCGCCAGCAGCCAAGTGGGACAAAATCAGCCCCAGCATTTT. This encodes CASSQVGQNQPQHF.

V and J are TRBV13 and TRBJ2-1, with unresolved D. CDR1 is PRHDT, CDR2 FYEKMQ, per germline (reference sequence). CDR3 size: 12 residues. Trimming stripped 6 bases from V and 4 bases from J, with 7 bases between. CDR3 in DNA: TGTGCCAGCAGTCCTCCTTACAATGAGCAGTTCTTC. Its protein is CASSPPYNEQFF.

The chain links TRBV29-1 to TRBJ2-3; 9 bases line up with TRBD2. The CDR3 covers 18 residues. V lost 4 bases and J lost 4; bases outside the gene matches: 18. The germline V gene has CDR1 SQVTM and CDR2 ANQGSEA. CDR3 sequence: CSVVFLRLAALGSDTQYF. DNA for the CDR3: TGCAGCGTTGTTTTTCTTAGACTAGCGGCATTAGGATCAGATACGCAGTATTTT.

The chain couples TRBV5-6 to TRBJ1-1; no reliable D call. The CDR3 totals 14 residues. CDR1 is SGHDT, CDR2 YYEEEE, per germline. Trimming left V 0 bases short and J 1 base short, with 7 bases between. The CDR3 loop reads CASSLGWGNTEAFF. The CDR3 DNA is TGTGCCAGCAGCTTGGGGTGGGGGAACACTGAAGCTTTCTTT.

This clone was seen only once. The chain has TRBV7-9 and TRBJ2-7; tentative D call: TRBD1 (6 bases). Trimming took 5 bases from V and 6 from J, leaving 20 bases between them. The germline gives CDR1 SEHNR, CDR2 FQNEAQ (reference sequence). The CDR3 has 15 residues. In nucleotides, the CDR3 is TGTGCCAGCAGCGTACCGGGACATCCGGCTACCGAGCAGTACTTC. It encodes CASSVPGHPATEQYF. Looking up the rest from reference TRBV7-9 and TRBJ2-7 gives the full variable domain: DTGVSQNPRHKITKRGQNVTFRCDPISEHNRLYWYRQTLGQGPEFLTYFQNEAQLEKSRLLSDRFSAERPKGSFSTLEIQRTEQGDSAMYLCASSVPGHPATEQYFGPGTRLTVT.

The chain is built from TRBV7-8 and TRBJ2-7, with 7 positions matching TRBD2. Germline CDR1 SGHVS, CDR2 FQNEAQ. This CDR3 is 14 amino acids long. J lost 6 bases, V lost 1 base, and 6 bases had no gene match. The CDR3 region is CASSLDGTKSEQYF. As DNA, the CDR3 is TGTGCCAGCAGCTTAGACGGGACTAAATCCGAGCAGTACTTC.

The J gene is TRBJ2-6, the V gene TRBV6-5, with D hard to call. Germline CDR1 reads MNHEY; CDR2 reads SVGAGI. V gave up 5 bases and J gave up 4 bases, with 9 bases separating them. This CDR3 contains 14 residues. The DNA for the CDR3 is TGTGCCAGCAGTCCCTGGTTGGGGGCCAACGTCCTGACTTTC. It codes for CASSPWLGANVLTF.